The 20 T cell receptor beta chains presented below share a single source sample, sequenced in a study of blood T cell repertoires in COVID-19. Produced via immunoSEQ multiplex PCR; TCRdb's table is partial and in-frame only. The sample contains 200,000 to 250,000 clones, roughly 88% of which appear only once. The sequenced sample was peripheral blood. These receptors were taken from a woman aged 40 to 50 who had recovered from COVID-19.

The chain combines TRBV6-5 with TRBJ1-2; 11 positions match TRBD1. Germline trimming cut 6 bases from V and 7 bases from J; bases unmatched to any gene: 7. Per germline, CDR1 MNHEY and CDR2 SVGAGI. This CDR3 contains 14 residues. This CDR3 reads CASSSGQGALGYTF. The DNA of the CDR3 is TGTGCCAGCAGCTCTGGACAGGGGGCGCTTGGCTACACCTTC.

The chain is built from TRBV19 and TRBJ1-1; D perhaps matches TRBD1 (5 bases). The germline V gene encodes CDR1 LNHDA and CDR2 SQIVND (reference sequence). This CDR3 is 14 amino acids long. Trimming shortened V by 6 bases and J by 11 bases, and 22 bases separated the two germline ends. In nucleotides, the CDR3 is TGTGCCAGTAGGCCTTTTCAGGGACGGGGGGTCGCTTTCTTT. It yields the protein CASRPFQGRGVAFF.

This chain joins TRBV19 and TRBJ1-1; no reliable D call. With 8 bases removed from V and 1 base from J, the gap between germline ends came to 11 bases. Germline loops: CDR1 LNHDA, CDR2 SQIVND (reference sequence). The CDR3 runs 13 residues. The CDR3 reads CASSQSRNTEAFF. CDR3 coding DNA: TGTGCCAGTTCACAGAGCCGGAACACTGAAGCTTTCTTT.

This clone has a single count. This sequence joins TRBV5-1 and TRBJ2-7, with TRBD1 as a possible D gene (6 bases). V was shortened by 4 bases and J by 8 bases, with 16 bases between the two germline ends. There are 13 residues in the CDR3. Germline V gene sequence: CDR1 SGHRS, CDR2 YFSETQ. The CDR3 reads CASSPAGTMQQYF. DNA of the CDR3: TGCGCCAGCAGCCCGGCCGGGACAATGCAGCAGTACTTC.

Here the CDR3 reads CASRSVEKLFF. The CDR3, as DNA: TGTGCCAGCCGTTCGGTTGAAAAACTGTTTTTT. The J gene is TRBJ1-4, the V gene TRBV3-1 (or the pseudogene TRBV3-2); D unresolved. V was shortened by 8 bases and J by 7 bases, with 8 bases between the two germline ends. The CDR3 has 11 amino acids. In germline, CDR1 is LGHDT, CDR2 YNNKEL (reference sequence).

CDR3 in DNA: TGCAGCGTGGTTAACCAGGGGAACGGCTATGGCTACACCTTC. As protein: CSVVNQGNGYGYTF. The V and J genes are TRBV29-1 and TRBJ1-2, with D possibly matching TRBD1 (6 bases). V lost 6 bases and J 4 bases, leaving 18 bases between the germline ends. CDR1 is SQVTM and CDR2 is ANQGSEA in the germline V gene. The CDR3 totals 14 residues.

The chain joins TRBV4-1 to TRBJ2-7, with TRBD1 matching over 7 bases. J lost 3 bases, V lost 3 bases, and 8 bases had no gene match. CDR1 MGHRA and CDR2 YSYEKL come from the germline V gene. The CDR3 contains 15 residues. DNA of the CDR3: TGCGCCAGCAGCCACCCAGACAGGGTAATCTACGAGCAGTACTTC. Its protein product is CASSHPDRVIYEQYF.

This clone was detected only once. The V call is TRBV19, the J call TRBJ1-1, with D unresolved. This CDR3 comprises 16 residues. The V gene's germline CDR1 is LNHDA and CDR2 SQIVND (reference sequence). Trimming shortened V by 4 bases and J by 3 bases, and 18 bases separated the two germline ends. The CDR3 region is CASSRLGVLTHTEAFF. CDR3 coding DNA: TGTGCCAGTAGTAGGTTGGGAGTCCTTACCCACACTGAAGCTTTCTTT.

The chain links TRBV30 to TRBJ1-1; TRBD1 agrees at 8 bases. V shed 4 bases, J shed 6 bases, and the junction held 7 bases outside the gene matches. The V gene's germline CDR1 is GTSNPN and CDR2 SVGIG (reference sequence). The CDR3 sequence is 13 residues long. The CDR3 spells CAWTGAGGPEAFF. CDR3 sequence (DNA): TGTGCCTGGACGGGGGCAGGGGGCCCTGAAGCTTTCTTT.

This clone has a single count. V is TRBV18 and J is TRBJ1-6, with 7 bases aligning to TRBD1. CDR1 is KGHSH, CDR2 LQKENI, per germline. The CDR3 runs to 12 residues. V dropped 5 bases and J dropped 8; count of bases not matched to a gene: 0. The CDR3 DNA sequence: TGTGCCAGCTCAACAGGGGATTCACCCCTCCACTTT. Translating gives CASSTGDSPLHF. The entire variable domain, with the rest obtained from reference TRBV18 and TRBJ1-6, is as follows: NAGVMQNPRHLVRRRGQEARLRCSPMKGHSHVYWYRQLPEEGLKFMVYLQKENIIDESGMPKERFSAEFPKEGPSILRIQQVVRGDSAAYFCASSTGDSPLHFGNGTRLTVT.

The chain recombines TRBV5-1 with TRBJ2-5; D may be TRBD2 (6 bases). The CDR3 is 14 residues long. Germline values: CDR1 SGHRS, CDR2 YFSETQ. The V end lost 5 bases, the J end lost 1 base, and 12 bases lay between the germline ends. CDR3 sequence: CASSVEGTQETQYF. The CDR3 DNA follows: TGCGCCAGCAGTGTGGAGGGAACCCAAGAGACCCAGTACTTC.

The chain employs TRBV9 and TRBJ1-2; 7 nucleotides match TRBD1. V lost 0 bases to trimming and J lost 3 bases; unmatched junction nucleotides: 11. The germline gives CDR1 SGDLS, CDR2 YYNGEE. This CDR3 region has 17 residues. In nucleotides, the CDR3 is TGTGCCAGCAGCGTAGGGCCAGGGGGAGACGACTACTATGGCTACACCTTC. This encodes CASSVGPGGDDYYGYTF.

This clone was seen a handful of times. This chain links TRBV11-2 with TRBJ1-5; possible D gene TRBD1, 5 bases. Trimming stripped 3 bases from V and 5 bases from J, with 8 bases between. The CDR3 sequence is 13 residues long. The germline V gene encodes CDR1 SGHAT and CDR2 FQNNGV. The CDR3 region has the DNA TGTGCCAGCAGCTTGACAGAGTATCAGCCCCAGCATTTT. Protein sequence: CASSLTEYQPQHF.

V is TRBV18 and J is TRBJ2-1; 11 nucleotides agree with TRBD2. The CDR3 is made up of 15 amino acids. CDR1 KGHSH and CDR2 LQKENI come from the germline V gene. The ends lost 0 bases at V and 6 bases at J; junction bases unmatched: 1. The CDR3 spells CASSPPLAGANEQFF. CDR3 bases: TGTGCCAGCTCACCACCACTAGCGGGGGCCAATGAGCAGTTCTTC.

The chain couples TRBV9 to TRBJ1-1, with 8 nucleotides matching TRBD1. This CDR3 is built from 17 residues. The germline CDR1 and CDR2 sequences are SGDLS and YYNGEE. With 4 bases clipped from V and 2 bases from J, the junction kept 13 bases outside the gene matches. The CDR3 spells CASSQHPQTGENTEAFF. The CDR3, as DNA: TGTGCCAGCAGCCAGCACCCTCAGACAGGGGAAAACACTGAAGCTTTCTTT.

This chain links TRBV10-2 with TRBJ2-3, with D possibly being TRBD2 (7 bases). The germline CDR1 and CDR2 sequences are WSHSY and SAAADI. This CDR3 has 14 residues. Trimming cost V 4 bases and J 3 bases, with 11 bases left between them. The CDR3 protein is CASSVAGATDTQYF. The CDR3 DNA reads as TGCGCCAGCAGTGTTGCGGGGGCGACAGATACGCAGTATTTT.

This chain joins TRBV6-1 and TRBJ1-1; 9 bases line up with TRBD1. The CDR3 totals 14 residues. Trimming cost V 1 base and J 8 bases; bases outside gene matches: 5. Germline CDR1 MNHNS, CDR2 SASEGT. CDR3 sequence (DNA): TGTGCCAGCAGTGAAGTATGGACAGGGGCCGAAGCTTTCTTT. Its protein is CASSEVWTGAEAFF.

V gene TRBV12-2 combines with J gene TRBJ2-7; the DNA was not used to check the table's D call, TRBD2. TRBV12-2 is a listed pseudogene. The CDR3 runs 14 residues. This CDR3 is CASRSPGRSYEQYF. In nucleotides, the CDR3 is TGTGCAAGTCGCTCACCCGGGAGATCCTACGAGCAGTACTTC.

The rearrangement uses TRBV4-1 and TRBJ2-7; 9 bases are a match to TRBD1. The CDR3 has 16 amino acids. V dropped 4 bases and J dropped 4; count of bases not matched to a gene: 11. The germline V gene has CDR1 MGHRA and CDR2 YSYEKL. CDR3 region: CASSLAGTGNGYEQYF. DNA of the CDR3: TGCGCCAGCAGCCTCGCAGGGACAGGGAATGGGTACGAGCAGTACTTC.

The chain has TRBV6-5 and TRBJ2-7; 8 bases fit TRBD1. Germline CDR1 reads MNHEY; CDR2 reads SVGAGI. The CDR3 loop spans 15 amino acids. J lost 4 bases, V lost 5 bases, and 10 bases had no gene match. The CDR3 DNA is TGTGCCAGCAGTACCCCGACAGGGGCGAAATACGAGCAGTACTTC. Its protein is CASSTPTGAKYEQYF.